This TCR beta chain was obtained from a study of cytomegalovirus exposure and HLA in healthy donors. Study context: The same platform used for the 666 first-cohort repertoires was also used for the 120 or so validation repertoires, as a later analysis reported.

Study-wide findings and caveats: TCR clusters originating in the first cohort tended to co-occur in the approximately 130 validation repertoires, according to a later analysis.

Of note for this clone: Its target is not known.

The protocol was immunoSEQ multiplex PCR, while the TCRdb copy is restricted to in-frame clones and leaves out a portion. Of roughly 70,000 clones in the sample, about 97% were seen once. The germline CDR1 and CDR2 sequences are SGHTS and YDEGEE. V dropped 1 base and J dropped 7; count of bases not matched to a gene: 6. The CDR3 is made up of 15 amino acids. The sample was PBMCs. The chain uses TRBV5-8 and TRBJ1-4; 8 bases map to TRBD1. This TCR was recovered from a woman younger than 35 in good health and CMV-seropositive. The CDR3 DNA reads as TGTGCCAGCAGCTTGTCGTGGACAGGGAGTGAAAAACTGTTTTTT. Protein product: CASSLSWTGSEKLFF.